The rows below give T cell receptor beta chains drawn from one sample of a study of OX40 agonist ivuxolimab in advanced cancers. Assay: immunoSEQ multiplex PCR; the TCRdb copy retains only in-frame clones and omits some. The data show about 45,000 clones, roughly nine tenths seen once. Specimen: CD4+ or CD8+ T cells sorted from blood, collected in a trial of the OX40 agonist ivuxolimab. These receptor sequences come from an adult with an advanced solid tumor such as melanoma, head and neck, liver or kidney cancer. CDR3s include the opening cysteine and the closing phenylalanine or tryptophan. Each record gives: D gene, J gene, clone size, V gene, CDR3 protein, CDR3 DNA. A D gene is named only where the DNA matches it firmly. Size is stated for part of the rows, as once, few or many counts, or as a class when the clone is expanded.

d_gene: -; j_gene: TRBJ1-1; abundance: -; v_gene: TRBV7-3; CDR3aa: CASSLTGGNTEAFF; CDR3nt: TGTGCCAGCAGCTTAACGGGAGGGAACACTGAAGCTTTCTTT
d_gene: -; j_gene: TRBJ2-2; abundance: -; v_gene: TRBV4-1; CDR3aa: CASSQSVARRTGELFF; CDR3nt: TGCGCCAGCAGCCAGTCGGTGGCTAGAAGGACCGGGGAGCTGTTTTTT
d_gene: -; j_gene: TRBJ1-1; abundance: once; v_gene: TRBV10-2; CDR3aa: CASSESEGNTEASF; CDR3nt: TGCGCCAGCAGTGAGTCTGAGGGGAACACTGAAGCTTCCTTT
d_gene: -; j_gene: TRBJ1-3; abundance: once; v_gene: TRBV20-1; CDR3aa: CSARSGNTIYF; CDR3nt: TGCAGTGCTAGATCGGGAAACACCATATATTTT
d_gene: TRBD2; j_gene: TRBJ2-5; abundance: -; v_gene: TRBV5-6; CDR3aa: CASSLAGLVGETQYF; CDR3nt: TGTGCCAGCAGCTTGGCGGGACTAGTCGGGGAGACCCAGTACTTC
d_gene: -; j_gene: TRBJ1-1; abundance: -; v_gene: TRBV5-4; CDR3aa: CASSLVGTEAFF; CDR3nt: TGTGCCAGCAGCTTGGTGGGTACTGAAGCTTTCTTT
d_gene: TRBD1; j_gene: TRBJ1-1; abundance: -; v_gene: TRBV6-1; CDR3aa: CASSGGQGHTEAFF; CDR3nt: TGTGCCAGCAGTGGCGGACAGGGCCACACTGAAGCTTTCTTT
d_gene: TRBD2; j_gene: TRBJ2-7; abundance: -; v_gene: TRBV5-6; CDR3aa: CASSRVGRESSYEQYF; CDR3nt: TGTGCCAGCAGCCGGGTGGGGCGGGAGAGCTCCTACGAGCAGTACTTC
d_gene: -; j_gene: TRBJ1-1; abundance: -; v_gene: TRBV30; CDR3aa: CAWSKETGDLEAFF; CDR3nt: TGTGCCTGGAGTAAGGAGACCGGGGACCTCGAAGCTTTCTTT
d_gene: -; j_gene: TRBJ1-6; abundance: -; v_gene: TRBV27; CDR3aa: CASSFRQFNSPLHF; CDR3nt: TGTGCCAGCAGTTTTAGGCAGTTTAATTCACCCCTCCACTTT